These 27 T cell receptor beta chains originate from one sample sequenced in a study of blood T cell repertoires in COVID-19. Assay: immunoSEQ multiplex PCR; the TCRdb copy retains only in-frame clones and omits some. Here the sample spans roughly 520,000 clones, roughly 88% being singletons. Sequencing input: PBMCs or T cells enriched from blood (not recorded which). The receptors come from a woman in her thirties or forties who had recovered from COVID-19.

The genes are TRBV6-5 and TRBJ2-5; 9 nucleotides align to TRBD2. CDR3 length equals 15 residues. V was pared by 0 bases and J by 4 bases, with 3 bases of the junction left unmatched. From germline, CDR1 is MNHEY and CDR2 SVGAGI. The CDR3 coding sequence is TGTGCCAGCAGTTACTCGGGCGGGAGGGCAGAGACCCAGTACTTC. As protein: CASSYSGGRAETQYF.

The chain joins TRBV25-1 to TRBJ2-2; weak D call: TRBD1 (7 bases). The CDR3 sequence is 16 residues long. The ends were cut back, 0 bases at V and 3 bases at J, with 11 bases in the middle. The germline V gene encodes CDR1 MGHDK and CDR2 SYGVNS. For the CDR3, the DNA is TGTGCCAGCAGTGAATATAGCAGGGGGGACACCGGGGAGCTGTTTTTT. It codes for CASSEYSRGDTGELFF. The whole variable domain, remainder taken from reference TRBV25-1 and TRBJ2-2, is EADIYQTPRYLVIGTGKKITLECSQTMGHDKMYWYQQDPGMELHLIHYSYGVNSTEKGDLSSESTVSRIRTEHFPLTLESARPSHTSQYLCASSEYSRGDTGELFFGEGSRLTVL.

CDR3 loop: CASSFDRSTDTQYF. In DNA form, the CDR3 reads TGTGCCAGCAGCTTCGACAGAAGCACAGATACGCAGTATTTT. This sequence joins TRBV7-9 and TRBJ2-3; possibly TRBD1 for D (5 bases). Trimming cost V 3 bases and J 0 bases, with 7 bases left between them. This CDR3 comprises 14 residues. Germline CDR1 reads SEHNR; CDR2 reads FQNEAQ (reference sequence).

The chain uses TRBV7-2 and TRBJ1-6; D ambiguous. CDR3 length: 15 residues. Trimming took 5 bases from V and 0 from J, leaving 8 bases between them. Per the germline V gene, CDR1 is SGHTA and CDR2 is FQGNSA. The CDR3 DNA reads as TGTGCCAGCAGCCCCCAGGTCTCCTATAATTCACCCCTCCACTTT. Translation: CASSPQVSYNSPLHF.

This sequence joins TRBV18 and TRBJ2-3; 10 positions match TRBD1. The CDR3 is 20 residues long. Trimming at V came to 1 base and at J to 8 bases, leaving 21 bases not matched to a gene. Germline V CDR1 and CDR2: KGHSH, LQKENI. The CDR3 DNA is TGTGCCAGCTCACCACAGTCGGGGACAGGGGCCCTATCCCGATCGAGTACGCAGTATTTT. Protein: CASSPQSGTGALSRSSTQYF.

V usage is TRBV27 and J usage is TRBJ2-7; tentative D call: TRBD2 (6 bases). This CDR3 has 11 amino acids. Germline loops: CDR1 MNHEY, CDR2 SMNVEV (reference sequence). Deletions cut 10 bases from V and 6 bases from J, with 13 bases between. CDR3 coding DNA: TGTGCCATCCGGAGGGGAGTCGAGCAGTACTTC. Translation gives CAIRRGVEQYF.

This chain joins TRBV5-1 and TRBJ1-1; 8 positions match TRBD1. CDR1 SGHRS and CDR2 YFSETQ come from the germline V gene. The CDR3 is 15 residues long. With V trimmed by 4 bases and J by 3 bases, 8 bases remained unmatched. The CDR3: CASSPILQGDTEAFF. As DNA, the CDR3 is TGCGCCAGCAGCCCTATCTTACAGGGGGACACTGAAGCTTTCTTT.

The gene calls are TRBV18 and TRBJ1-2; 7 nucleotides agree with TRBD1. The CDR3 runs to 14 residues. V trimming: 2 bases; J trimming: 8 bases; junction bases outside the gene matches: 8. CDR1 is KGHSH, CDR2 LQKENI, per germline. CDR3 loop: CASSPGTDSVGYTF. CDR3 coding DNA: TGTGCCAGCTCACCAGGGACAGACAGTGTGGGCTACACCTTC.

This chain links TRBV7-2 with TRBJ2-3; TRBD2 might be the D (6 bases). V was cut by 1 base and J by 6 bases, with 17 bases left in between. The CDR3 has 16 residues. In germline, CDR1 is SGHTA, CDR2 FQGNSA. The CDR3 DNA sequence: TGTGCCAGCAGCTTAGGCACCCAGCTAGCGCGTGATACGCAGTATTTT. Its translation: CASSLGTQLARDTQYF. Based on the CDR3 plus reference TRBV7-2 and TRBJ2-3, the full variable domain is GAGVSQSPSNKVTEKGKDVELRCDPISGHTALYWYRQSLGQGLEFLIYFQGNSAPDKSGLPSDRFSAERTGGSVSTLTIQRTQQEDSAVYLCASSLGTQLARDTQYFGPGTRLTVL.

J is TRBJ2-3 and V is TRBV19, with D tentatively TRBD2 (6 bases). The germline V gene has CDR1 LNHDA and CDR2 SQIVND (reference sequence). V lost 3 bases and J lost 4, with 8 bases in between. The CDR3 contains 13 residues. CDR3 loop: CASSMGLADTQYF. CDR3 nucleotides: TGTGCCAGTAGTATGGGACTTGCAGATACGCAGTATTTT.

The chain joins TRBV7-2 to TRBJ2-1; TRBD2 matches 9 bases. The germline gives CDR1 SGHTA, CDR2 FQGNSA. There are 17 residues in the CDR3. V shed 5 bases and J 0 bases; nucleotides not matched to a gene: 8. The CDR3 reads CASSQTSGGISYNEQFF. The CDR3 DNA follows: TGTGCCAGCAGCCAGACGAGCGGGGGGATCTCCTACAATGAGCAGTTCTTC.

This clone was counted once. J is TRBJ2-1 and V is TRBV27; 8 bases are a match to TRBD2. CDR1 and CDR2 from the germline V gene are MNHEY and SMNVEV (reference sequence). The J segment lost 6 bases and the V segment lost 8 bases, leaving 12 bases of the junction unmatched. The CDR3 consists of 15 residues. This CDR3 is CASGSRAGAANEQFF. The CDR3 coding sequence is TGTGCCAGCGGGAGCCGAGCGGGAGCAGCCAATGAGCAGTTCTTC.

The rearrangement uses TRBV27 and TRBJ1-1; TRBD1 agrees at 7 bases. This CDR3 is 17 amino acids long. V trimming: 6 bases; J trimming: 1 base; junction bases outside the gene matches: 14. CDR1 MNHEY and CDR2 SMNVEV come from the germline V gene (reference sequence). The DNA of the CDR3 is TGTGCCAGCAGACTTCAAGGGGGCCGTAGTGAGAACACTGAAGCTTTCTTT. Amino acid sequence: CASRLQGGRSENTEAFF.

This clone was picked up one time. The V and J genes are TRBV6-5 and TRBJ2-7, with 10 bases that match TRBD2. The length of the CDR3 is 15 residues. The trim removed 7 bases at V and 3 bases at J, leaving 9 bases unmatched. Germline CDR1 is MNHEY and CDR2 is SVGAGI. This chain's CDR3 is CASTMGTSEYYEQYF. The CDR3 DNA is TGTGCCAGCACTATGGGGACTAGCGAGTACTACGAGCAGTACTTC.

The V and J genes are TRBV19 and TRBJ2-1; D ambiguous. The V end lost 3 bases, the J end lost 4 bases, and 16 bases lay between the germline ends. Germline CDR1 reads LNHDA; CDR2 reads SQIVND (reference sequence). The CDR3 totals 16 residues. CDR3 region: CASSIELDSKYNEQFF. In DNA form, the CDR3 reads TGTGCCAGTAGTATTGAGCTAGACTCAAAGTACAATGAGCAGTTCTTC.

J is TRBJ2-1 and V is TRBV5-1, with TRBD2 identical over 7 bases. The CDR3 contains 14 residues. The J segment lost 2 bases and the V segment lost 4 bases, leaving 3 bases of the junction unmatched. CDR1 and CDR2 from the germline V gene are SGHRS and YFSETQ. CDR3 protein: CASSTLAAYNEQFF. In nucleotides, the CDR3 is TGCGCCAGCAGCACTCTAGCGGCCTACAATGAGCAGTTCTTC.

This clone was seen just once. In DNA form, the CDR3 reads TGTGCCAGCAGCCAGGCCGGGACAGGGATTGAGCAGTACTTC. This encodes CASSQAGTGIEQYF. The chain is built from TRBV3-1 (or the pseudogene TRBV3-2) and TRBJ2-7; 9 bases line up with TRBD1. The CDR3 spans 14 residues. Germline lookup yields CDR1 LGHDT and CDR2 YNNKEL (reference sequence). The ends lost 3 bases at V and 7 bases at J; junction bases unmatched: 7.

The chain uses TRBV19 and TRBJ1-1, with D possibly matching TRBD1 (5 bases). There are 14 residues in the CDR3. Germline CDR1 is LNHDA and CDR2 is SQIVND (reference sequence). V dropped 1 base and J dropped 4 bases, with 10 bases sitting between them. The CDR3 coding sequence is TGTGCCAGTAGTATAGGCGGGGGATCCACTGAAGCTTTCTTT. Its protein product is CASSIGGGSTEAFF.

This chain links TRBV4-3 with TRBJ1-5; TRBD1 might be the D (5 bases). CDR1 and CDR2 from the germline V gene are LGHNA and YSLEER. The CDR3 is made up of 15 amino acids. V lost 0 bases and J lost 12, with 18 bases in between. The CDR3: CASSQDFSIRTSQHF. CDR3 bases: TGCGCCAGCAGCCAAGATTTTTCGATCAGGACAAGCCAGCATTTT.

This chain joins TRBV4-2 and TRBJ2-7, with 10 bases aligning to TRBD2. The length of the CDR3 is 16 residues. Per the germline V gene, CDR1 is LGHNA and CDR2 is YNFKEQ. J lost 4 bases, V lost 2 bases, and 8 bases had no gene match. The CDR3 DNA follows: TGTGCCAGCAGCCAATACTCTAGCGGGAGTGGGTACGAGCAGTACTTC. Protein: CASSQYSSGSGYEQYF.

The chain has TRBV10-3 and TRBJ1-5; 7 positions match TRBD1. Germline V CDR1 and CDR2: ENHRY, SYGVKD. This CDR3 is built from 15 residues. The V segment lost 6 bases and the J segment 0 bases; nucleotides outside the gene matches: 5. This chain's CDR3 is CAISGTAYSNQPQHF. The CDR3 coding sequence is TGTGCCATCAGCGGGACAGCATATAGCAATCAGCCCCAGCATTTT.

The CDR3 spells CASSSILRGGADTEAFF. The CDR3 DNA reads TGTGCCAGCAGCTCCATATTACGCGGGGGGGCGGACACTGAAGCTTTCTTT. The chain carries TRBV11-2 and TRBJ1-1; D perhaps matches TRBD1 (6 bases). Trimming took off 4 bases at V and 3 bases at J, with 21 bases between the two ends. Germline CDR1 reads SGHAT; CDR2 reads FQNNGV. This CDR3 region has 17 residues.

The chain combines TRBV24-1 with TRBJ2-3; a possible D gene is TRBD2 (5 bases). CDR1 is KGHDR, CDR2 SFDVKD, per germline. The CDR3 length is 13 residues. Trimming took off 9 bases at V and 2 bases at J, with 11 bases between the two ends. CDR3 sequence reads: CATAGLITDTQYF. The CDR3 nucleotides read TGTGCCACCGCCGGACTGATCACAGATACGCAGTATTTT.

The chain carries TRBV5-6 and TRBJ1-2; possible D gene TRBD1, 6 bases. Trimming removed 4 bases from V and 10 bases from J, with 23 bases in between. The V gene's germline CDR1 is SGHDT and CDR2 YYEEEE. The CDR3 runs 15 residues. As DNA, the CDR3 is TGTGCCAGCAGCCCAGCTCCCCTCAGGGGCGCAGACTACACCTTC. It specifies CASSPAPLRGADYTF. Using reference TRBV5-6 and TRBJ1-2 for the parts outside the CDR3, the full variable domain is DAGVTQSPTHLIKTRGQQVTLRCSPKSGHDTVSWYQQALGQGPQFIFQYYEEEERQRGNFPDRFSGHQFPNYSSELNVNALLLGDSALYLCASSPAPLRGADYTFGSGTRLTVV.

The V call is TRBV4-1, the J call TRBJ2-7, with TRBD1 identical over 7 bases. This CDR3 spans 16 amino acids. Looked up from germline, CDR1 is MGHRA and CDR2 is YSYEKL. With V trimmed by 4 bases and J by 6 bases, 15 bases remained unmatched. The DNA for the CDR3 is TGCGCCAGCAGCCTGATAGGGGGCGCGGCGAGCACCGAGCAGTACTTC. This sequence encodes CASSLIGGAASTEQYF.

This clone has only a few counts. Here the CDR3 reads CAWRTANTGELFF. The DNA for the CDR3 is TGTGCCTGGAGGACAGCGAACACCGGGGAGCTGTTTTTT. The chain employs TRBV30 and TRBJ2-2; TRBD1 is a possible D gene (5 bases). The germline V gene has CDR1 GTSNPN and CDR2 SVGIG (reference sequence). V was cut by 3 bases and J by 0 bases, with 5 bases left in between. The CDR3 totals 13 residues. The full variable domain, its missing parts supplied by reference TRBV30 and TRBJ2-2, is SQTIHQWPATLVQPVGSPLSLECTVEGTSNPNLYWYRQAAGRGLQLLFYSVGIGQISSEVPQNLSASRPQDRQFILSSKKLLLSDSGFYLCAWRTANTGELFFGEGSRLTVL.

The CDR3 nucleotides read TGTGCCAGCAGCTCTTCCACCGGGGAGCTGTTTTTT. It is translated as CASSSSTGELFF. The chain links TRBV6-5 to TRBJ2-2; no definite D call. Trimming took off 6 bases at V and 4 bases at J, with 6 bases between the two ends. Per germline, CDR1 MNHEY and CDR2 SVGAGI. This CDR3 comprises 12 residues.